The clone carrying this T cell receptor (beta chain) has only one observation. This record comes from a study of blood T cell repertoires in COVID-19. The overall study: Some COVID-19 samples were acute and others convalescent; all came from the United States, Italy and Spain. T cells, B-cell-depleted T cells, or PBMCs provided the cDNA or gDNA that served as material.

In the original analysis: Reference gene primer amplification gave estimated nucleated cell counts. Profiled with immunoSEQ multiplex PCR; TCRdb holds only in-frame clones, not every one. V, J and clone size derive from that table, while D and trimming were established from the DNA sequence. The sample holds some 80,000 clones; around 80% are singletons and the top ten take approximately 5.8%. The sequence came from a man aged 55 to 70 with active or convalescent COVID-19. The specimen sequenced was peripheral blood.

CDR3 residues: CSVDPGATINYGYTF. The CDR3 DNA follows: TGCAGCGTTGACCCAGGGGCCACGATTAACTATGGCTACACCTTC. The chain is built from TRBV29-1 and TRBJ1-2, with D maybe TRBD1 (6 bases). Germline CDR1 is SQVTM and CDR2 is ANQGSEA. CDR3 length: 15 amino acids. Trimming took 3 bases from V and 1 from J, leaving 15 bases between them.